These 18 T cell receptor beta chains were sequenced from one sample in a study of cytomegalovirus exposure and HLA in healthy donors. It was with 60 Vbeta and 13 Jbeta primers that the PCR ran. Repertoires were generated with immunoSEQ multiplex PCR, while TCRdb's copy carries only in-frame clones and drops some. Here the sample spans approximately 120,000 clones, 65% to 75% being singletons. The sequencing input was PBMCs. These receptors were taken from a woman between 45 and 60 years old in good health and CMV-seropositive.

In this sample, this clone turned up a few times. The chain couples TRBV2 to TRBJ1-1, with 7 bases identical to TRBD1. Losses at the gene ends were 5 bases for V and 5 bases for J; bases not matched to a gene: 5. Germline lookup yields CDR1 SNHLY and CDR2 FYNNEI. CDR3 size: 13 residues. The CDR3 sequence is CASSKQGNTEAFF. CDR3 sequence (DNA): TGTGCCAGCAGTAAACAGGGGAATACTGAAGCTTTCTTT. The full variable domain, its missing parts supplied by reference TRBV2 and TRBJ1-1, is EPEVTQTPSHQVTQMGQEVILRCVPISNHLYFYWYRQILGQKVEFLVSFYNNEISEKSEIFDDQFSVERPDGSNFTLKIRSTKLEDSAMYFCASSKQGNTEAFFGQGTRLTVV.

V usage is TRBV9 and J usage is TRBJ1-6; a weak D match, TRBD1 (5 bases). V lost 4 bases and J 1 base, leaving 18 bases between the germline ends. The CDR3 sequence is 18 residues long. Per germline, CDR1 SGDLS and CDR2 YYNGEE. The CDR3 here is CASSYGGDRSSYNSPLHF. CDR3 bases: TGTGCCAGCAGCTACGGGGGGGATCGAAGTTCCTATAATTCACCCCTCCACTTT.

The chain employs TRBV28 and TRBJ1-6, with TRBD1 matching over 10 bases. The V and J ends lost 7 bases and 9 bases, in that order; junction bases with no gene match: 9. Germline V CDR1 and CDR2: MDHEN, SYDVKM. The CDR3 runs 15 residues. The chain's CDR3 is CASTPAGQGLSPLHF. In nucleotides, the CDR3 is TGTGCCAGCACCCCTGCGGGACAGGGGCTTTCACCCCTCCACTTT.

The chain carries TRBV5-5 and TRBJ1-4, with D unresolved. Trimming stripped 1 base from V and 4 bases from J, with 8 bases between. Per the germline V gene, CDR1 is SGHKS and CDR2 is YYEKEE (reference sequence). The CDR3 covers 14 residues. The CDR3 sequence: CASSLMRYNEKLFF. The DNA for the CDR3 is TGTGCCAGCAGCTTGATGAGGTATAATGAAAAACTGTTTTTT.

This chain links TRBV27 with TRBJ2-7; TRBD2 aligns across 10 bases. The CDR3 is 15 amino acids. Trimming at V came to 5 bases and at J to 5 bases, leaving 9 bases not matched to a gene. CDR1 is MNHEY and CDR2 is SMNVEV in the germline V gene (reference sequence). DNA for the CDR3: TGTGCCAGCAGTCCGAGCGGGGGGGCAATGGACGAGCAGTACTTC. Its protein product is CASSPSGGAMDEQYF.

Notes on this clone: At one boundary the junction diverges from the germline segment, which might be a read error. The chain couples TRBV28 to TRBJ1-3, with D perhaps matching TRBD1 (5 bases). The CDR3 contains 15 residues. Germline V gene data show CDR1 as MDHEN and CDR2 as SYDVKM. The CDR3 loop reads CASSRDRTIGNAIYF. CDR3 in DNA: TGTGCCAGCAGTAGAGACAGAACAATTGGAAACGCCATATATTTT.

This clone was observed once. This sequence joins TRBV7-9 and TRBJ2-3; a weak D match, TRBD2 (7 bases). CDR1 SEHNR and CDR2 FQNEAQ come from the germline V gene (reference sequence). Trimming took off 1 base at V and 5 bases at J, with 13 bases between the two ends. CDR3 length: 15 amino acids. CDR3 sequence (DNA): TGTGCCAGCAGCTTAGGGGGGGCTAGCGGAGATACGCAGTATTTT. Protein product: CASSLGGASGDTQYF. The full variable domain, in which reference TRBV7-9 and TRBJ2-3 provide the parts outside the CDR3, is DTGVSQNPRHKITKRGQNVTFRCDPISEHNRLYWYRQTLGQGPEFLTYFQNEAQLEKSRLLSDRFSAERPKGSFSTLEIQRTEQGDSAMYLCASSLGGASGDTQYFGPGTRLTVL.

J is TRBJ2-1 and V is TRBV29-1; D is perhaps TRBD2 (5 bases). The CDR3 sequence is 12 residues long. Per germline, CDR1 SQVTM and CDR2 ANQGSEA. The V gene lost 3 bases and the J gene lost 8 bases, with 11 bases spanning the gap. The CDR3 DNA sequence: TGCAGCGTTGATTTAAAGAGGGATGAGCAGTTCTTC. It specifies CSVDLKRDEQFF.

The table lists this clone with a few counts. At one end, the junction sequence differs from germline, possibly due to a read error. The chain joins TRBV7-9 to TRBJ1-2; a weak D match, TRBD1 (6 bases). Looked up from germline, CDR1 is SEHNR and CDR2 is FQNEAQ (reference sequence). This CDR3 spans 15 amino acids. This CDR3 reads CSSSLAPGGGSGYTF. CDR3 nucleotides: TGTTCCAGCAGCTTAGCTCCGGGGGGCGGGAGTGGCTACACCTTC.

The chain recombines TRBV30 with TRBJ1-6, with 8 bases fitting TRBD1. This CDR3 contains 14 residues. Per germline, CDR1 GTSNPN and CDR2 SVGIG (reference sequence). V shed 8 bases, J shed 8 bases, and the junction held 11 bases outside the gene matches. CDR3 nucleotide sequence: TGTGCCCGAACCGACGGACAGGGTTATTCACCCCTCCACTTT. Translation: CARTDGQGYSPLHF.

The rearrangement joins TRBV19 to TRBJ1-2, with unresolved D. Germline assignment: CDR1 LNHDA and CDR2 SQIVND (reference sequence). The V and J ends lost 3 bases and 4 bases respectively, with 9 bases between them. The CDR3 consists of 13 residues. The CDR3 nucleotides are TGTGCCAGTAGTATCGGGGTTGCCTATGGCTACACCTTC. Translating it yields CASSIGVAYGYTF.

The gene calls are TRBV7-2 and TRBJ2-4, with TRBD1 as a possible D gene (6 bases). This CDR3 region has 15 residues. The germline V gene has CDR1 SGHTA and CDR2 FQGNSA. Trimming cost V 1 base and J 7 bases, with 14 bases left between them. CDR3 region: CASSLVRGQGNIQYF. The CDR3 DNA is TGTGCCAGCAGCTTAGTGCGAGGGCAGGGGAACATTCAGTACTTC.

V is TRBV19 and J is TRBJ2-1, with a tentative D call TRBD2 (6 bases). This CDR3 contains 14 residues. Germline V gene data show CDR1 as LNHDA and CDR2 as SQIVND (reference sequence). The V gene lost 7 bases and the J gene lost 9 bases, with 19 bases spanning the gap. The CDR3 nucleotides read TGTGCCAGTATCGCGAGGGACGCCGGGGGTGAGCAGTTCTTC. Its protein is CASIARDAGGEQFF.

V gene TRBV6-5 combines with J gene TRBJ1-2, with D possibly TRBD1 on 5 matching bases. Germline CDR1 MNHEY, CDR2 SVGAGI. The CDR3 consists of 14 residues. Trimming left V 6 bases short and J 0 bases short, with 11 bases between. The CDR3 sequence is CASSRTRTNYGYTF. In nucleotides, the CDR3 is TGTGCCAGCAGCAGGACACGCACTAACTATGGCTACACCTTC.

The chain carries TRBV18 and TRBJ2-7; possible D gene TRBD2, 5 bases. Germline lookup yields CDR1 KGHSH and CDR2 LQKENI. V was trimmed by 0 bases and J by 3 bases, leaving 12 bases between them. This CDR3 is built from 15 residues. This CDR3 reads CASSPPSPGFYEQYF. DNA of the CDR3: TGTGCCAGCTCACCACCGTCCCCGGGGTTCTACGAGCAGTACTTC.

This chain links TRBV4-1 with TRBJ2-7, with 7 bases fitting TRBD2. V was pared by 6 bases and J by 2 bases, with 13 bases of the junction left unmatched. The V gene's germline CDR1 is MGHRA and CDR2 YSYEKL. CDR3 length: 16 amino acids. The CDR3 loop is CASSSRREGGTYEQYF. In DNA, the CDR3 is TGCGCCAGCAGTTCAAGGAGGGAGGGCGGGACCTACGAGCAGTACTTC.

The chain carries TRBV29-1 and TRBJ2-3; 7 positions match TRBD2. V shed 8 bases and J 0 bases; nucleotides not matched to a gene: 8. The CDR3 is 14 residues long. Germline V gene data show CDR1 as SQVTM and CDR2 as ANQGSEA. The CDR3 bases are TGCAGCTCGCCAGCGGGGAGTAGCACAGATACGCAGTATTTT. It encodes CSSPAGSSTDTQYF.

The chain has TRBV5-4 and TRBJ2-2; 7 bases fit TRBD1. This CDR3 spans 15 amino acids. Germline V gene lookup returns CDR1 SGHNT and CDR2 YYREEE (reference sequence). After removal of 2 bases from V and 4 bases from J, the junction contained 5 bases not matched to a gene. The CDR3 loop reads CASSFEGAGTGELFF. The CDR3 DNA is TGTGCCAGCAGCTTCGAGGGGGCGGGCACCGGGGAGCTGTTTTTT.